Listed below are T cell receptor beta chains from one sample, sequenced in a study of Graves' ophthalmopathy and Graves' hyperthyroidism. TCRdb re-called the multiplex PCR reads through MiXCR, storing one row per CDR3 protein. The sample lists roughly 220,000 distinct CDR3 sequences, around 42% occurring once. Material for sequencing was peripheral blood. Receptor source: an adult man with Graves' ophthalmopathy. Both conserved end residues are part of each CDR3. The order of the fields is D gene, V gene, J gene, clone size, CDR3 protein, CDR3 DNA. The D gene is left open where the match is weak. Clone size is not always given. Where it is, it says once, few, many or a class for expanded clones.

>.|TRBV10-3|TRBJ2-6|few
CAISGSFGIGANVLTF
TGTGCCATCAGTGGGTCTTTCGGGATTGGGGCCAACGTCCTGACTTTC
>TRBD1|TRBV7-9|TRBJ2-7|few
CASSLAFGTGGGEQYF
TGTGCCAGCAGCTTAGCCTTTGGGACAGGGGGCGGCGAGCAGTACTTC
>TRBD1|TRBV7-2|TRBJ2-7|.
CASSFWDSTYEQYF
TGTGCCAGCAGCTTCTGGGACAGCACCTACGAGCAGTACTTC
>TRBD2|TRBV20-1|TRBJ2-3|.
CSATPLSLAGGSTDTQYF
TGCAGTGCTACACCACTGTCCCTGGCGGGGGGTAGCACAGATACGCAGTATTTT
>.|TRBV24-1|TRBJ2-5|.
CATSDFSGVQETQYF
TGTGCCACCAGTGATTTCTCAGGGGTCCAAGAGACCCAGTACTTC
>TRBD2|TRBV7-9|TRBJ2-7|.
CASSLHSGVPSYEQYF
TGTGCCAGCAGCCTCCATAGCGGGGTTCCCTCCTACGAGCAGTACTTC
>.|TRBV2|TRBJ1-2|.
CASSRDAYSGNTF
TGTGCCAGCAGTCGGGACGCCTACTCTGGAAACACCTTC
>.|TRBV6-1|TRBJ1-1|.
CASSTGTVAFF
TGTGCCAGCAGTACCGGGACGGTAGCTTTCTTT
>.|TRBV29-1|TRBJ1-1|few
CSVEAGEGSRWAEAFF
TGCAGCGTTGAAGCTGGGGAGGGCTCTCGCTGGGCGGAAGCTTTCTTT
>.|TRBV19|TRBJ2-2|.
CASSVGFPGELFF
TGTGCCAGTAGTGTGGGGTTCCCCGGGGAGCTGTTTTTT
>.|TRBV14|TRBJ1-6|.
CASRGRDRNSPLHF
TGTGCCAGCAGAGGCCGAGACAGGAATTCACCCCTCCACTTT
>.|TRBV5-4|TRBJ1-5|.
CASSSGGGYGQPQHF
TGTGCCAGCAGCTCGGGCGGGGGGTACGGTCAGCCCCAGCATTTT
>.|TRBV7-9|TRBJ1-1|.
CASSLELGVAEAFF
TGTGCCAGCAGCTTAGAGCTGGGAGTAGCTGAAGCTTTCTTT
>.|TRBV7-2|TRBJ1-1|.
CASSSPLKKGAFF
TGTGCCAGCAGTTCCCCCTTGAAAAAGGGAGCTTTCTTT
>TRBD1|TRBV7-3|TRBJ1-1|few
CASSSGGGTTEAFF
TGTGCCAGCAGCTCAGGGGGCGGGACCACTGAAGCTTTCTTT
>TRBD2|TRBV5-1|TRBJ2-5|.
CASSFGSGLQETQYF
TGCGCCAGCAGCTTCGGTAGCGGGCTCCAAGAGACCCAGTACTTC
>.|TRBV2|TRBJ2-2|few
CASREDRRDFTGELFF
TGTGCCAGCAGGGAAGACAGACGGGACTTCACCGGGGAGCTGTTTTTT
>.|TRBV10-3|TRBJ2-7|once
CASSYARFGGFNEQYF
TGTGCCAGCAGTTACGCGCGGTTTGGCGGGTTCAACGAGCAGTACTTC
>.|TRBV6-5|TRBJ2-7|.
CASSYSADRYF
TGTGCCAGCAGTTACTCGGCCGACCGGTACTTC
>TRBD1|TRBV7-8|TRBJ1-4|.
CASSLAYRGNEKLFF
TGTGCCAGCAGCTTGGCATACAGGGGAAATGAAAAACTGTTTTTT
>.|TRBV20-1|TRBJ1-3|.
CSARAIVLSGNTIYF
TGCAGTGCTAGGGCGATCGTCCTCTCTGGAAACACCATATATTTT
>.|TRBV9|TRBJ1-1|few
CASSVGGRVTEAFF
TGTGCCAGCAGTGTTGGGGGGCGCGTCACTGAAGCTTTCTTT
>.|TRBV2|TRBJ1-5|.
CASSEANNQPQHF
TGTGCCAGCAGTGAAGCGAATAATCAGCCCCAGCATTTT
>TRBD1|TRBV7-9|TRBJ2-7|few
CASRDGGTGVYEQYF
TGTGCCAGCAGAGACGGGGGGACAGGGGTCTACGAGCAGTACTTC
>TRBD1|TRBV25-1|TRBJ1-4|many
CASSEYMGQGEKLFF
TGTGCCAGCAGTGAATATATGGGACAGGGGGAAAAACTGTTTTTT
>.|TRBV19|TRBJ1-4|few
CASRTRGVGEKLFF
TGTGCCAGTAGGACGCGGGGCGTCGGTGAAAAACTGTTTTTT